The 21 T cell receptor beta chains listed next were all sequenced from one sample in a study of cytomegalovirus exposure and HLA in healthy donors. Vbeta (60) and Jbeta (13) primers were used in the PCR. Sequenced by immunoSEQ multiplex PCR; TCRdb stores in-frame clones only, minus some. Of under 150,000 clones in the sample, 75% to 90% were seen once. Material: PBMCs. Source of these receptors: a woman aged 50 to 60 in good health and CMV-seropositive.

The chain joins TRBV30 to TRBJ2-1; possibly TRBD2 for D (7 bases). V shed 0 bases and J shed 6 bases, with 15 bases lying between them. The CDR3 has 15 residues. Germline loops: CDR1 GTSNPN, CDR2 SVGIG (reference sequence). CDR3 protein: CAWSVGGGIGNEQFF. In DNA form, the CDR3 reads TGTGCCTGGAGTGTGGGAGGGGGGATCGGCAATGAGCAGTTCTTC.

The chain combines TRBV10-3 with TRBJ2-3; the match to TRBD2 covers 7 bases. The length of the CDR3 is 17 residues. The junction had 10 bases not matched to a gene; V was cut back by 4 bases and J by 0 bases. Per the germline V gene, CDR1 is ENHRY and CDR2 is SYGVKD. CDR3 amino acids: CAISAPPSGASTDTQYF. The CDR3 coding sequence is TGTGCCATCAGTGCCCCCCCTAGCGGAGCTAGCACAGATACGCAGTATTTT.

The rearrangement links TRBV2 to TRBJ1-6; D might be TRBD1 (6 bases). Deletions cut 7 bases from V and 0 bases from J, with 10 bases between. Germline V gene lookup returns CDR1 SNHLY and CDR2 FYNNEI. The CDR3 sequence is 15 residues long. Here the CDR3 reads CASTEQGSYNSPLHF. Written as DNA, the CDR3 is TGTGCCAGCACAGAACAGGGCTCCTATAATTCACCCCTCCACTTT.

This chain joins TRBV29-1 and TRBJ2-1; 10 bases fit TRBD2. The CDR3 spans 18 residues. From germline, CDR1 is SQVTM and CDR2 ANQGSEA. V was clipped by 1 base and J by 0 bases; unmatched bases: 9. Here the CDR3 DNA reads TGCAGCGTTGAAGGTCCCATAGCGGGGGGCAGCTCCTACAATGAGCAGTTCTTC. Translating it yields CSVEGPIAGGSSYNEQFF.

The rearrangement links TRBV2 to TRBJ2-7; 7 nucleotides align to TRBD2. This CDR3 contains 13 residues. With V trimmed by 6 bases and J by 2 bases, 4 bases remained unmatched. Germline loops: CDR1 SNHLY, CDR2 FYNNEI. CDR3 region: CASSLGLAYEQYF. The CDR3 DNA is TGTGCCAGCAGCTTAGGACTAGCCTACGAGCAGTACTTC.

In this sample, this clone turned up once. The chain joins TRBV7-2 to TRBJ2-7; D perhaps matches TRBD2 (5 bases). Germline assignment: CDR1 SGHTA and CDR2 FQGNSA. The length of the CDR3 is 13 residues. Trimming took 6 bases from V and 7 from J, leaving 16 bases between them. This chain's CDR3 is CASSPTRPGEQYF. CDR3 bases: TGTGCCAGCAGTCCCACTAGGCCGGGGGAGCAGTACTTC.

This clone was seen more than once but under ten times. DNA for the CDR3: TGTGCCAGCAGCCCCCCCATAGCGGGGGGTGGCAATGAGCAGTTCTTC. Amino acids: CASSPPIAGGGNEQFF. This chain uses TRBV7-6 with TRBJ2-1; 10 bases are shared with TRBD2. Germline CDR1 and CDR2: SGHVS and FNYEAQ. This CDR3 spans 16 amino acids. Losses at the gene ends were 5 bases for V and 6 bases for J; bases not matched to a gene: 10. Using reference TRBV7-6 and TRBJ2-1 for the parts outside the CDR3, the full variable domain is GAGVSQSPRYKVTKRGQDVALRCDPISGHVSLYWYRQALGQGPEFLTYFNYEAQQDKSGLPNDRFSAERPEGSISTLTIQRTEQRDSAMYRCASSPPIAGGGNEQFFGPGTRLTVL.

The chain employs TRBV18 and TRBJ1-5; maybe TRBD1 (6 bases). Trimming pared 3 bases from V and 5 bases from J, leaving 8 bases between. The CDR3 is 13 amino acids. Per the germline V gene, CDR1 is KGHSH and CDR2 is LQKENI. The CDR3 nucleotides are TGTGCCAGCTCACCGGGGGCGGATCAGCCCCAGCATTTT. Residues: CASSPGADQPQHF. Full variable domain (remainder filled in from reference TRBV18 and TRBJ1-5): NAGVMQNPRHLVRRRGQEARLRCSPMKGHSHVYWYRQLPEEGLKFMVYLQKENIIDESGMPKERFSAEFPKEGPSILRIQQVVRGDSAAYFCASSPGADQPQHFGDGTRLSIL.

The rearrangement joins TRBV18 to TRBJ2-3; 9 bases align to TRBD2. V trimming: 2 bases; J trimming: 2 bases; junction bases outside the gene matches: 5. CDR3 size: 16 residues. CDR1 is KGHSH and CDR2 is LQKENI in the germline V gene. CDR3 sequence reads: CASSPLQRGATDTQYF. CDR3 DNA sequence: TGTGCCAGCTCACCATTACAGCGGGGGGCCACAGATACGCAGTATTTT.

This chain uses TRBV2 with TRBJ2-5; TRBD2 matches at 8 bases. J was trimmed by 5 bases and V by 6 bases; bases with no gene match: 8. CDR3 length: 14 amino acids. The germline V gene encodes CDR1 SNHLY and CDR2 FYNNEI. This CDR3 reads CASSSGGPRETQYF. For the CDR3, the DNA is TGTGCCAGCAGCAGCGGGGGCCCCCGGGAGACCCAGTACTTC. Combining the CDR3 with reference TRBV2 and TRBJ2-5 gives the whole variable domain EPEVTQTPSHQVTQMGQEVILRCVPISNHLYFYWYRQILGQKVEFLVSFYNNEISEKSEIFDDQFSVERPDGSNFTLKIRSTKLEDSAMYFCASSSGGPRETQYFGPGTRLLVL.

J is TRBJ1-2 and V is TRBV28, with 11 bases fitting TRBD1. V lost 2 bases, J lost 2 bases, and 7 bases stayed unmatched. The germline gives CDR1 MDHEN, CDR2 SYDVKM. The CDR3 runs 17 residues. The CDR3 coding sequence is TGTGCCAGCAGTTTACTCGGACAGGGGGCAGCGAACTATGGCTACACCTTC. Residues: CASSLLGQGAANYGYTF.

The gene calls are TRBV7-8 and TRBJ2-1, with 8 positions matching TRBD1. This CDR3 is 18 amino acids long. From germline, CDR1 is SGHVS and CDR2 FQNEAQ. V dropped 5 bases and J dropped 6; count of bases not matched to a gene: 18. The CDR3 coding sequence is TGTGCCAGCAGCGTAAGGCTTTTGGGACAGGCCTTTTCCAATGAGCAGTTCTTC. It specifies CASSVRLLGQAFSNEQFF.

With regard to this clone: One end of the junction is discordant with germline, which a read error may explain. The V gene is TRBV7-2, the J gene TRBJ1-2; tentatively, D is TRBD1 (5 bases). Germline V gene data show CDR1 as SGHTA and CDR2 as FQGNSA. The CDR3 is 15 residues long. This CDR3 is CAGSLAPAGLYGYTF. CDR3 in DNA: TGTGCCGGCAGCTTAGCACCGGCAGGGCTCTATGGCTACACCTTC.

The chain is built from TRBV5-1 and TRBJ2-3, with 11 bases aligning to TRBD2. The ends lost 2 bases at V and 3 bases at J; junction bases unmatched: 5. The CDR3 has 16 amino acids. Per germline, CDR1 SGHRS and CDR2 YFSETQ. CDR3 amino acids: CASSFSGRASTDTQYF. CDR3 nucleotides: TGCGCCAGCAGCTTTAGCGGGAGGGCCTCGACAGATACGCAGTATTTT.

J is TRBJ1-2 and V is TRBV6-6; perhaps TRBD1 as D (5 bases). Trimming left V 0 bases short and J 6 bases short, with 8 bases between. The CDR3 is 13 amino acids. Looked up from germline, CDR1 is MNHNY and CDR2 is SVGAGI (reference sequence). The CDR3 DNA follows: TGTGCCAGCAGTTACTCGGGGGGGGATGGCTACACCTTC. This gives the protein CASSYSGGDGYTF.

The chain carries TRBV6-5 and TRBJ1-2; 8 positions match TRBD1. Germline V gives CDR1 MNHEY, CDR2 SVGAGI. The ends lost 4 bases at V and 7 bases at J; junction bases unmatched: 8. This CDR3 has 14 amino acids. This chain's CDR3 is CASSSDRGLFGYTF. DNA of the CDR3: TGTGCCAGCAGTTCAGACAGGGGCCTTTTTGGCTACACCTTC.

This clone was found a few times. CDR3 DNA sequence: TGTGCCAGCAGCTTTAGGGGACTAGCGGGGGACAATGAGCAGTTCTTC. Encoded protein: CASSFRGLAGDNEQFF. The chain couples TRBV7-9 to TRBJ2-1, with TRBD2 matching 14 bases. Germline CDR1 is SEHNR and CDR2 is FQNEAQ (reference sequence). The CDR3 totals 16 residues. V shed 3 bases and J 5 bases; nucleotides not matched to a gene: 3.

The rearrangement joins TRBV25-1 to TRBJ1-5; 9 bases fit TRBD1. Germline V lookup: CDR1 MGHDK, CDR2 SYGVNS. The CDR3 consists of 16 residues. V gave up 4 bases and J gave up 6 bases; unmatched junction bases: 10. CDR3 protein: CASSGETGGWGQPQHF. For the CDR3, the DNA is TGTGCCAGCAGTGGTGAAACAGGGGGCTGGGGTCAGCCCCAGCATTTT.

J is TRBJ1-1 and V is TRBV6-4; 9 positions agree with TRBD1. V shed 4 bases and J 13 bases; nucleotides not matched to a gene: 13. The CDR3 totals 14 residues. Per germline, CDR1 MRHNA and CDR2 SNTAGT. The CDR3 sequence is CASSASGTGRKIFF. The CDR3 region has the DNA TGTGCCAGCAGTGCTTCCGGGACAGGGCGTAAAATTTTCTTT.

This clone has more than one count but fewer than ten. This chain uses TRBV6-5 with TRBJ1-6; D ambiguous. The CDR3 length is 13 residues. The V and J ends lost 8 bases and 7 bases respectively, with 12 bases between them. The V gene's germline CDR1 is MNHEY and CDR2 SVGAGI. This CDR3 reads CASAGRANSPLHF. The CDR3 DNA reads TGTGCCAGCGCGGGCCGGGCGAATTCACCCCTCCACTTT.

V is TRBV9 and J is TRBJ1-2, with D possibly TRBD1 on 5 matching bases. Germline lookup yields CDR1 SGDLS and CDR2 YYNGEE. This CDR3 contains 14 residues. The V end lost 3 bases, the J end lost 7 bases, and 16 bases lay between the germline ends. This CDR3 is CASSAVPGQSGYTF. The DNA of the CDR3 is TGTGCCAGCAGCGCCGTCCCAGGGCAGTCTGGCTACACCTTC.